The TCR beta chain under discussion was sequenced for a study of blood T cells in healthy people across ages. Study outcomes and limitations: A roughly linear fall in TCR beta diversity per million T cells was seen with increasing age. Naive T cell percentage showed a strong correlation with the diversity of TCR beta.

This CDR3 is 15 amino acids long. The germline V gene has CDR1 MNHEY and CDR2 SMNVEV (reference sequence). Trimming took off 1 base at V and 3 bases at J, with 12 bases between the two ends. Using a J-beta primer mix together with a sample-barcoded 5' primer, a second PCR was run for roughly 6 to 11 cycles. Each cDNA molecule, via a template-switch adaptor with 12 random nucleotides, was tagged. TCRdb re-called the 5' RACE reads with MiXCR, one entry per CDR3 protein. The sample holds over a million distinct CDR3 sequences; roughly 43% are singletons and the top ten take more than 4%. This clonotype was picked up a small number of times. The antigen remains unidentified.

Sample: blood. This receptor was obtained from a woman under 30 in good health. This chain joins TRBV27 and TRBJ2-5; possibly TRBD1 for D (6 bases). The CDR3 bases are TGTGCCAGCAGTTTATATGGGCAGGGGAAAGAGACCCAGTACTTC. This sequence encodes CASSLYGQGKETQYF.